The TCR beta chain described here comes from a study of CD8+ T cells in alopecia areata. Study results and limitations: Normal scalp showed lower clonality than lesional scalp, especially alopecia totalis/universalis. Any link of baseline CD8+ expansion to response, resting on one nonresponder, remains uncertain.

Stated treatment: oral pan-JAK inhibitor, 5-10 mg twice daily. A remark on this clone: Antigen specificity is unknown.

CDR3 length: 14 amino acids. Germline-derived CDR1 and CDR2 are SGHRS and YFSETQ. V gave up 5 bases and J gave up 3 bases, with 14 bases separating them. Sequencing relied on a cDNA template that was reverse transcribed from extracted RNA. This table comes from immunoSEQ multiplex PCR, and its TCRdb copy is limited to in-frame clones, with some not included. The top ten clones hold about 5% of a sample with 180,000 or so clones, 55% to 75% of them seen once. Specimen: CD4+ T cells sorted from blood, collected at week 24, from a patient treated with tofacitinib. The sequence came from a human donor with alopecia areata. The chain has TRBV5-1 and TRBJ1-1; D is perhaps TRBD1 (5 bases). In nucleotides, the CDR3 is TGCGCCAGCAGGGACGAGAGGGGACACACTGAAGCTTTCTTT. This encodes CASRDERGHTEAFF.